Below are 22 T cell receptor beta chains sequenced from a single sample in a study of T cells in Graves' hyperthyroidism and ophthalmopathy. From RNA transcripts, TCR beta CDR3 regions were amplified. Using the HTBI primer set, a first-round RT-PCR was run on the TCR CDR3. TCRdb used MiXCR to reprocess the multiplex PCR reads, holding one entry per CDR3 protein. The profile shows about 700,000 distinct CDR3 sequences, 14% of them singletons. The sample taken for sequencing was blood. The receptors come from a woman between 18 and 30 years old with Graves' hyperthyroidism.

This clonotype was recorded at least ten times. V and J are TRBV13 and TRBJ2-3; D remains unclear. V was pared by 4 bases and J by 3 bases, with 11 bases between. The germline gives CDR1 PRHDT, CDR2 FYEKMQ (reference sequence). This CDR3 spans 14 amino acids. DNA for the CDR3: TGTGCCAGCAGCTCCCTATCTTGGACAGATACGCAGTATTTT. This gives the protein CASSSLSWTDTQYF.

This clonotype has at least ten counts. V and J are TRBV20-1 and TRBJ1-1, with 9 bases lining up with TRBD1. This CDR3 contains 16 residues. Germline lookup yields CDR1 DFQATT and CDR2 SNEGSKA (reference sequence). With V trimmed by 1 base and J by 7 bases, 13 bases remained unmatched. This CDR3 reads CSARGDRVRSPFEAFF. The CDR3 coding sequence is TGCAGTGCTAGAGGGGACAGGGTCCGCTCTCCATTTGAAGCTTTCTTT.

At least ten counts were recorded for this clonotype. The chain has TRBV12-3 or TRBV12-4 and TRBJ2-7; 10 bases match TRBD2. Germline trimming cut 4 bases from V and 5 bases from J; bases unmatched to any gene: 8. The CDR3 length is 15 residues. The CDR3 nucleotides read TGTGCCAGCAGTTCTCGGATAGCGGGAGGCCACGAGCAGTACTTC. Its protein product is CASSSRIAGGHEQYF.

This clonotype was seen many times. The chain combines TRBV20-1 with TRBJ1-1, with a possible D match to TRBD1 (5 bases). This CDR3 has 13 amino acids. V shed 1 base and J shed 0 bases, with 6 bases lying between them. Germline V gives CDR1 DFQATT, CDR2 SNEGSKA (reference sequence). The CDR3 sequence: CSARGDLNTEAFF. The CDR3 region has the DNA TGCAGTGCTAGAGGGGACCTGAACACTGAAGCTTTCTTT.

This clonotype showed up many times. The chain carries TRBV5-1 and TRBJ2-7, with D perhaps TRBD1 or TRBD2 (5 bases each). The CDR3 loop spans 14 amino acids. V lost 3 bases and J lost 7, with 17 bases in between. Per the germline V gene, CDR1 is SGHRS and CDR2 is YFSETQ. CDR3 loop: CASSSGTSVGEQYF. The CDR3 region has the DNA TGCGCCAGCAGCTCCGGGACCTCGGTTGGTGAGCAGTACTTC.

There are a few counts of this clonotype. V is TRBV4-2 and J is TRBJ1-4; 8 bases align to TRBD1. From germline, CDR1 is LGHNA and CDR2 YNFKEQ. V lost 5 bases and J lost 8; bases outside the gene matches: 7. The CDR3 has 14 amino acids. CDR3 DNA sequence: TGTGCCAGCAGCAAAACAGGGGGGGGAGAAAAACTGTTTTTT. Protein sequence: CASSKTGGGEKLFF.

There are many counts of this clonotype. The genes are TRBV27 and TRBJ1-2; 7 bases match TRBD1. The CDR3 contains 16 residues. Germline lookup yields CDR1 MNHEY and CDR2 SMNVEV (reference sequence). V lost 2 bases and J lost 0; bases outside the gene matches: 6. CDR3 protein: CASSLGYGTANYGYTF. The CDR3 DNA is TGTGCCAGCAGTTTAGGGTACGGGACAGCTAACTATGGCTACACCTTC.

This chain connects TRBV29-1 to TRBJ1-2, with D unresolved. The CDR3 spans 13 residues. CDR1 is SQVTM, CDR2 ANQGSEA, per germline. V gave up 4 bases and J gave up 1 base, with 10 bases separating them. The CDR3 here is CSVGQVINYGYTF. CDR3 DNA: TGCAGCGTTGGCCAGGTTATTAACTATGGCTACACCTTC.

This clonotype was seen at least ten times. The chain employs TRBV11-2 and TRBJ2-3; 14 bases map to TRBD2. Germline loops: CDR1 SGHAT, CDR2 FQNNGV. J gave up 7 bases and V 5 bases, and 2 bases lay outside the gene matches. The CDR3 length is 14 residues. CDR3 sequence: CASSRLAGGNTQYF. CDR3 DNA sequence: TGTGCCAGCAGCCGACTAGCGGGAGGGAATACGCAGTATTTT.

This clonotype appeared many times. The chain uses TRBV3-1 and TRBJ1-3, with unresolved D. Per the germline V gene, CDR1 is LGHDT and CDR2 is YNNKEL (reference sequence). V was trimmed by 1 base and J by 3 bases, leaving 10 bases between them. The CDR3 length is 15 residues. The CDR3 protein is CASSQASGGGNTIYF. Written as DNA, the CDR3 is TGTGCCAGCAGCCAAGCCTCGGGAGGTGGAAACACCATATATTTT.

This clonotype was counted at least ten times. This sequence joins TRBV7-2 and TRBJ2-7; no firm D call. V was trimmed by 2 bases and J by 1 base, leaving 9 bases between them. CDR3 length equals 14 residues. Germline loops: CDR1 SGHTA, CDR2 FQGNSA. CDR3 sequence (DNA): TGTGCCAGCAGCTTATTCTCCGGTTCCTACGAGCAGTACTTC. It specifies CASSLFSGSYEQYF.

This rearrangement joins TRBV5-4 to TRBJ2-2, with D uncertain. With 1 base removed from V and 0 bases from J, the gap between germline ends came to 10 bases. The germline V gene encodes CDR1 SGHNT and CDR2 YYREEE (reference sequence). The CDR3 contains 16 residues. The CDR3 spells CASSLSAGTNTGELFF. CDR3 DNA: TGTGCCAGCAGCTTGTCGGCAGGAACGAACACCGGGGAGCTGTTTTTT.

With respect to this clonotype: Being one base from a much bigger clone, this may be a read error. The rearrangement uses TRBV3-1 and TRBJ1-4; D is perhaps TRBD1 (5 bases). The germline gives CDR1 LGHDT, CDR2 YNNKEL (reference sequence). V lost 1 base, J lost 7 bases, and 10 bases lay in between. The CDR3 extends over 14 amino acids. The CDR3 is CASSQARGIEKLFF. CDR3 coding DNA: TGTGCCAGCAGCCAAGCAAGGGGCATTGAAAAACTGTTTTTT.

The J gene is TRBJ2-2, the V gene TRBV24-1; D possibly corresponds to TRBD1 (6 bases). Trimming took off 4 bases at V and 2 bases at J, with 10 bases between the two ends. CDR1 KGHDR and CDR2 SFDVKD come from the germline V gene. There are 15 residues in the CDR3. CDR3 nucleotides: TGTGCCACCAGTGACCGGGACACCAACACCGGGGAGCTGTTTTTT. It encodes CATSDRDTNTGELFF.

The V call is TRBV3-1, the J call TRBJ2-1, with D maybe TRBD1 (6 bases). The length of the CDR3 is 13 residues. Germline CDR1 is LGHDT and CDR2 is YNNKEL (reference sequence). Trimming stripped 6 bases from V and 6 bases from J, with 12 bases between. CDR3 DNA sequence: TGTGCCAGCAGGCCAAGAGGGGGCAATGAGCAGTTCTTC. Its translation: CASRPRGGNEQFF.

The gene calls are TRBV20-1 and TRBJ2-7, with 8 nucleotides matching TRBD1. V was pared by 5 bases and J by 1 base, with 10 bases of the junction left unmatched. Per the germline V gene, CDR1 is DFQATT and CDR2 is SNEGSKA (reference sequence). This CDR3 has 15 amino acids. CDR3 bases: TGCAGTGCTTGCGAGTTGGACAGGGATTCCTACGAGCAGTACTTC. This encodes CSACELDRDSYEQYF.

This clonotype was observed many times. The chain employs TRBV3-1 and TRBJ1-5; no definite D call. The germline V gene has CDR1 LGHDT and CDR2 YNNKEL (reference sequence). This CDR3 is built from 13 residues. Trimming pared 0 bases from V and 7 bases from J, leaving 7 bases between. The CDR3 sequence is CASSQDGRQPQHF. CDR3 in DNA: TGTGCCAGCAGCCAAGATGGGCGGCAGCCCCAGCATTTT.

This clonotype was counted only a few times. The rearrangement joins TRBV20-1 to TRBJ2-7; D might be TRBD1 or TRBD2, each matching 6 bases. This CDR3 contains 12 residues. With 8 bases removed from V and 2 bases from J, the gap between germline ends came to 13 bases. CDR1 and CDR2 from the germline V gene are DFQATT and SNEGSKA (reference sequence). DNA for the CDR3: TGCAGTTCGGGGGCGGCTACCTACGAGCAGTACTTC. It translates to CSSGAATYEQYF.

This clonotype was recorded at least ten times. The gene calls are TRBV20-1 and TRBJ2-1; tentative D call: TRBD2 (7 bases). Trimming stripped 5 bases from V and 1 base from J, with 12 bases between. There are 14 residues in the CDR3. In germline, CDR1 is DFQATT, CDR2 SNEGSKA (reference sequence). The DNA for the CDR3 is TGCAGTGCTGTGGGGGGGGCGTCCTACAATGAGCAGTTCTTC. Translating gives CSAVGGASYNEQFF.

The chain has TRBV20-1 and TRBJ2-2; D unclear. The germline V gene encodes CDR1 DFQATT and CDR2 SNEGSKA (reference sequence). There are 12 residues in the CDR3. V was clipped by 2 bases and J by 5 bases, with 6 bases between them. The CDR3, as DNA: TGCAGTGCTAGACACGAGACCGGGGAGCTGTTTTTT. As protein: CSARHETGELFF.

The chain is built from TRBV6-1 and TRBJ2-1, with D possibly being TRBD1 or TRBD2 (5 bases each). CDR3 length: 13 amino acids. V was clipped by 8 bases and J by 4 bases, with 12 bases between them. Germline V gene lookup returns CDR1 MNHNS and CDR2 SASEGT. The DNA for the CDR3 is TGTGCCAGCTGGGGGATTGTTTACAATGAGCAGTTCTTC. This translates into CASWGIVYNEQFF.

This clonotype was picked up many times. The chain recombines TRBV28 with TRBJ1-2; D perhaps matches TRBD1 (6 bases). There are 14 residues in the CDR3. Trimming shortened V by 1 base and J by 2 bases, and 8 bases separated the two germline ends. Germline-derived CDR1 and CDR2 are MDHEN and SYDVKM. Here the CDR3 DNA reads TGTGCCAGCAGTTTATCGCAGGGGAACTATGGCTACACCTTC. As protein: CASSLSQGNYGYTF.